These 32 T cell receptor beta chains originate from one sample sequenced in a study of blood T cell repertoires in COVID-19. Repertoires were generated with immunoSEQ multiplex PCR, while TCRdb's copy carries only in-frame clones and drops some. The sample has over 100,000 clones; 80% to 90% are singletons. The material sequenced was peripheral blood. These TCRs come from a man aged 60-69 years with COVID-19, enrolled during active disease.

V is TRBV18 and J is TRBJ2-2, with a possible D match to TRBD1 (6 bases). With 4 bases removed from V and 8 bases from J, the gap between germline ends came to 20 bases. CDR3 length: 16 amino acids. Germline CDR1 KGHSH, CDR2 LQKENI. In DNA form, the CDR3 reads TGTGCCAGCTCACTTCGGGACATGCGGATCTCGGGGGAGCTGTTTTTT. It translates to CASSLRDMRISGELFF. The full variable domain, its missing parts supplied by reference TRBV18 and TRBJ2-2, is NAGVMQNPRHLVRRRGQEARLRCSPMKGHSHVYWYRQLPEEGLKFMVYLQKENIIDESGMPKERFSAEFPKEGPSILRIQQVVRGDSAAYFCASSLRDMRISGELFFGEGSRLTVL.

This chain connects TRBV5-1 to TRBJ2-7; 9 nucleotides match TRBD1. The CDR3 length is 14 residues. V was clipped by 1 base and J by 6 bases; unmatched bases: 5. Germline loops: CDR1 SGHRS, CDR2 YFSETQ. CDR3 coding DNA: TGCGCCAGCAGCTTGAGGGACAGGGTGGGCGAGCAGTACTTC. It specifies CASSLRDRVGEQYF.

The chain carries TRBV18 and TRBJ2-2; TRBD2 agrees at 8 bases. Germline assignment: CDR1 KGHSH and CDR2 LQKENI. There are 15 residues in the CDR3. Trimming at V came to 1 base and at J to 3 bases, leaving 1 base not matched to a gene. The CDR3 here is CASSPQLADTGELFF. In DNA, the CDR3 is TGTGCCAGCTCACCACAACTAGCGGACACCGGGGAGCTGTTTTTT.

V usage is TRBV30 and J usage is TRBJ1-1; D is perhaps TRBD1 (5 bases). The CDR3 extends over 13 amino acids. Germline CDR1 and CDR2: GTSNPN and SVGIG (reference sequence). The ends were cut back, 3 bases at V and 0 bases at J, with 8 bases in the middle. The CDR3: CAWRGLVNTEAFF. For the CDR3, the DNA is TGTGCCTGGAGGGGACTGGTGAACACTGAAGCTTTCTTT.

The chain recombines TRBV4-3 with TRBJ1-1, with TRBD1 matching over 9 bases. V was pared by 4 bases and J by 4 bases, with 4 bases of the junction left unmatched. CDR3 length: 14 amino acids. CDR1 and CDR2 (germline): LGHNA, YSLEER. The chain's CDR3 is CASSLSTGGTEAFF. In DNA form, the CDR3 reads TGCGCCAGCAGCCTATCGACAGGGGGCACTGAAGCTTTCTTT.

The V call is TRBV29-1, the J call TRBJ1-4; D possibly corresponds to TRBD1 (6 bases). The CDR3 runs to 13 residues. Trimming shortened V by 5 bases and J by 3 bases, and 10 bases separated the two germline ends. Looked up from germline, CDR1 is SQVTM and CDR2 is ANQGSEA. The CDR3 nucleotides read TGCAGCGTTCAACAGGGACCTAATGAAAAACTGTTTTTT. It codes for CSVQQGPNEKLFF. Complete variable domain (other parts from reference TRBV29-1 and TRBJ1-4): SAVISQKPSRDICQRGTSLTIQCQVDSQVTMMFWYRQQPGQSLTLIATANQGSEATYESGFVIDKFPISRPNLTFSTLTVSNMSPEDSSIYLCSVQQGPNEKLFFGSGTQLSVL.

V is TRBV15 and J is TRBJ1-4; tentative D call: TRBD1 (5 bases). Trimming pared 0 bases from V and 2 bases from J, leaving 10 bases between. This CDR3 region has 16 residues. Germline CDR1 and CDR2: LNHNV and YYDKDF (reference sequence). Here the CDR3 DNA reads TGTGCCACCAGCAGAGATCCAGGGTCCACTAATGAAAAACTGTTTTTT. It yields the protein CATSRDPGSTNEKLFF.

V and J are TRBV29-1 and TRBJ1-1; a possible D gene is TRBD1 (5 bases). This CDR3 region has 12 residues. Germline V gene sequence: CDR1 SQVTM, CDR2 ANQGSEA. V was shortened by 7 bases and J by 5 bases, with 14 bases between the two germline ends. Here the CDR3 DNA reads TGCAGCGCCGCCCCCGGGGGTACTGAAGCTTTCTTT. It translates to CSAAPGGTEAFF.

The chain recombines TRBV18 with TRBJ2-3; D call uncertain. The CDR3 extends over 15 amino acids. Germline values: CDR1 KGHSH, CDR2 LQKENI. V lost 1 base, J lost 0 bases, and 8 bases lay in between. The CDR3 DNA follows: TGTGCCAGCTCACCACGACACCCTAGCACAGATACGCAGTATTTT. This translates into CASSPRHPSTDTQYF.

V usage is TRBV25-1 and J usage is TRBJ2-2, with 10 bases lining up with TRBD1. V shed 4 bases, J shed 3 bases, and the junction held 2 bases outside the gene matches. Germline-derived CDR1 and CDR2 are MGHDK and SYGVNS. This CDR3 region has 15 residues. Written as DNA, the CDR3 is TGTGCCAGCAGTGGGGACAGGGGCTACACCGGGGAGCTGTTTTTT. Its protein is CASSGDRGYTGELFF. Full variable domain (missing parts from reference TRBV25-1 and TRBJ2-2): EADIYQTPRYLVIGTGKKITLECSQTMGHDKMYWYQQDPGMELHLIHYSYGVNSTEKGDLSSESTVSRIRTEHFPLTLESARPSHTSQYLCASSGDRGYTGELFFGEGSRLTVL.

This chain connects TRBV29-1 to TRBJ1-3, with D possibly TRBD1 on 6 matching bases. There are 12 residues in the CDR3. V dropped 7 bases and J dropped 4 bases, with 11 bases sitting between them. Germline CDR1 SQVTM, CDR2 ANQGSEA. The CDR3 loop is CSASGEGNTIYF. CDR3 bases: TGCAGCGCGTCAGGGGAGGGAAACACCATATATTTT.

The rearrangement uses TRBV12-3 or TRBV12-4 and TRBJ1-1; D remains unclear. The CDR3 has 13 amino acids. V gave up 2 bases and J gave up 1 base, with 5 bases separating them. The CDR3 region has the DNA TGTGCCAGCAGTTTAAGCGGGAACACTGAAGCTTTCTTT. Amino acid sequence: CASSLSGNTEAFF.

The rearrangement uses TRBV20-1 and TRBJ2-3, with unresolved D. CDR3 length equals 11 residues. The germline gives CDR1 DFQATT, CDR2 SNEGSKA (reference sequence). Deletions cut 2 bases from V and 6 bases from J, with 6 bases between. The CDR3 sequence: CSARIVDTQYF. The CDR3 bases are TGCAGTGCTAGAATCGTGGATACGCAGTATTTT.

The chain has TRBV5-6 and TRBJ1-2, with D possibly matching TRBD1 (6 bases). There are 17 residues in the CDR3. Germline CDR1 is SGHDT and CDR2 is YYEEEE. The V and J ends lost 4 bases and 6 bases respectively, with 25 bases between them. CDR3 sequence reads: CASSLMGAGRGGDGYTF. DNA of the CDR3: TGTGCCAGCAGCCTGATGGGGGCGGGCAGGGGTGGAGATGGCTACACCTTC.

The chain links TRBV6-5 to TRBJ2-7; TRBD2 is a possible D gene (7 bases). Germline loops: CDR1 MNHEY, CDR2 SVGAGI. V was clipped by 6 bases and J by 7 bases, with 16 bases between them. This CDR3 has 13 amino acids. Here the CDR3 reads CASSLERGGEQYF. For the CDR3, the DNA is TGTGCCAGCAGCTTAGAGAGGGGGGGAGAGCAGTACTTC.

CDR3 region: CASSYSSSNSPLHF. CDR3 sequence (DNA): TGTGCCAGCAGTTACTCTTCATCCAATTCACCCCTCCACTTT. This sequence joins TRBV6-2 or TRBV6-3 and TRBJ1-6; D not certain. V lost 0 bases and J 7 bases, leaving 7 bases between the germline ends. CDR3 size: 14 residues. In germline, CDR1 is MNHEY, CDR2 SVGEGT.

The J gene is TRBJ1-6, the V gene TRBV6-1; TRBD1 might be the D (6 bases). CDR1 is MNHNS, CDR2 SASEGT, per germline. With 3 bases removed from V and 10 bases from J, the gap between germline ends came to 16 bases. This CDR3 spans 15 amino acids. CDR3 DNA sequence: TGTGCCAGCAGTGACAGCTCAGGGGTTATCTCACCCCTCCACTTT. Amino acids: CASSDSSGVISPLHF.

This clone was seen more than once but under ten times. This chain connects TRBV12-5 to TRBJ2-2; 7 nucleotides agree with TRBD2. CDR3 length: 16 residues. Trimming removed 3 bases from V and 0 bases from J; junction bases left unmatched: 4. Per germline, CDR1 LGHNT and CDR2 FRNRAP. The CDR3 DNA follows: TGTGCTAGTGGTTTCCTGCGGGGGTCGAACACCGGGGAGCTGTTTTTT. It translates to CASGFLRGSNTGELFF.

This sequence joins TRBV5-4 and TRBJ2-1; D is undetermined. CDR1 is SGHNT and CDR2 is YYREEE in the germline V gene (reference sequence). Trimming stripped 0 bases from V and 7 bases from J, with 14 bases between. This CDR3 region has 15 residues. CDR3 protein: CASSLVMVSRNEQFF. As DNA, the CDR3 is TGTGCCAGCAGCTTGGTAATGGTTAGCCGTAATGAGCAGTTCTTC.

V usage is TRBV2 and J usage is TRBJ1-6, with D unresolved. CDR1 and CDR2 (germline): SNHLY, FYNNEI. The germline V and J ends were trimmed by 7 bases and 7 bases, with 11 bases remaining between them. The CDR3 runs 13 residues. CDR3 amino acids: CASIGGSNSPLHF. For the CDR3, the DNA is TGTGCCAGCATAGGAGGGTCCAATTCACCCCTCCACTTT.

This chain uses TRBV9 with TRBJ1-2; D is unclear. CDR3 size: 14 residues. V lost 1 base and J 4 bases, leaving 11 bases between the germline ends. Germline V CDR1 and CDR2: SGDLS, YYNGEE. The CDR3 nucleotides are TGTGCCAGCAGCGTATCCAACTCGTTCTATGGCTACACCTTC. This translates into CASSVSNSFYGYTF.

The chain combines TRBV5-4 with TRBJ2-7, with TRBD1 identical over 10 bases. This CDR3 spans 15 amino acids. Germline loops: CDR1 SGHNT, CDR2 YYREEE (reference sequence). V shed 3 bases and J 4 bases; nucleotides not matched to a gene: 7. This CDR3 reads CASSSPGQGMYEQYF. Written as DNA, the CDR3 is TGTGCCAGCAGCTCGCCGGGACAGGGGATGTACGAGCAGTACTTC.

The V and J genes are TRBV5-1 and TRBJ2-1; the D is unclear. CDR1 is SGHRS, CDR2 YFSETQ, per germline. V was pared by 6 bases and J by 5 bases, with 6 bases between. The CDR3 extends over 11 amino acids. In nucleotides, the CDR3 is TGCGCCAGCATGAGAGACAATGAGCAGTTCTTC. It yields the protein CASMRDNEQFF.

V is TRBV12-3 or TRBV12-4 and J is TRBJ1-1, with D possibly TRBD1 on 5 matching bases. V lost 2 bases and J lost 7, with 8 bases in between. This CDR3 contains 12 residues. In DNA form, the CDR3 reads TGTGCCAGCAGTTTATGGGGGGGTGAAGCTTTCTTT. Its protein is CASSLWGGEAFF.

This clone was picked up one time. The rearrangement joins TRBV7-3 to TRBJ1-2; D not resolved. Germline V gene data show CDR1 as SGHTA and CDR2 as FQGTGA. V shed 5 bases and J shed 6 bases, with 13 bases lying between them. The CDR3 is 13 amino acids. CDR3 protein: CASSPRDGNGYTF. In DNA form, the CDR3 reads TGTGCCAGCAGCCCACGAGACGGGAATGGCTACACCTTC. Full variable domain (rest looked up from reference TRBV7-3 and TRBJ1-2): GAGVSQTPSNKVTEKGKYVELRCDPISGHTALYWYRQSLGQGPEFLIYFQGTGAADDSGLPNDRFFAVRPEGSVSTLKIQRTERGDSAVYLCASSPRDGNGYTFGSGTRLTVV.

The chain carries TRBV19 and TRBJ1-5; TRBD1 might be the D (6 bases). Trimming took off 3 bases at V and 1 base at J, with 13 bases between the two ends. The CDR3 consists of 16 residues. CDR1 is LNHDA, CDR2 SQIVND, per germline (reference sequence). CDR3 coding DNA: TGTGCCAGTAGTATCCTCAGGGGACGGAGCAATCAGCCCCAGCATTTT. Amino acid sequence: CASSILRGRSNQPQHF.

This chain joins TRBV5-6 and TRBJ1-4; TRBD1 agrees at 8 bases. V shed 3 bases and J 7 bases; nucleotides not matched to a gene: 5. CDR1 is SGHDT and CDR2 is YYEEEE in the germline V gene. The CDR3 runs 14 residues. As DNA, the CDR3 is TGTGCCAGCAGCTACGACAGGGGAGGTGAAAAACTGTTTTTT. Protein product: CASSYDRGGEKLFF.

The chain uses TRBV7-9 and TRBJ1-1, with 9 bases lining up with TRBD1. J lost 6 bases, V lost 7 bases, and 9 bases had no gene match. Germline CDR1 is SEHNR and CDR2 is FQNEAQ (reference sequence). The CDR3 is 14 amino acids. Written as DNA, the CDR3 is TGTGCCAGCAACGACAGGGGGGATATCGCTGAAGCTTTCTTT. Its protein is CASNDRGDIAEAFF.

Here the CDR3 DNA reads TGTGCCAGCGCCCCAAGACTGATGAACACTGAAGCTTTCTTT. As protein: CASAPRLMNTEAFF. This chain joins TRBV2 and TRBJ1-1; unclear D gene. Deletions cut 8 bases from V and 0 bases from J, with 13 bases between. Germline V lookup: CDR1 SNHLY, CDR2 FYNNEI. The CDR3 has 14 residues.

This chain links TRBV7-2 with TRBJ1-1, with 7 bases fitting TRBD1. V lost 5 bases, J lost 1 base, and 4 bases stayed unmatched. The germline V gene encodes CDR1 SGHTA and CDR2 FQGNSA. This CDR3 comprises 14 residues. CDR3 region: CASSGGQQNTEAFF. The CDR3 DNA is TGTGCCAGCAGCGGGGGACAGCAGAACACTGAAGCTTTCTTT.

The chain combines TRBV5-1 with TRBJ2-3; no reliable D call. CDR1 and CDR2 (germline): SGHRS, YFSETQ. The CDR3 runs to 15 residues. Trimming took 3 bases from V and 0 from J, leaving 11 bases between them. The DNA of the CDR3 is TGCGCCAGCAGCTCAAATTCAGCGAGCACAGATACGCAGTATTTT. This codes for CASSSNSASTDTQYF.

The CDR3: CASSAEGGIRYPNTGELFF. As DNA, the CDR3 is TGTGCCAGCAGCGCCGAGGGGGGGATCCGCTATCCGAACACCGGGGAGCTGTTTTTT. The chain combines TRBV9 with TRBJ2-2; possible D gene TRBD2, 7 bases. The V gene's germline CDR1 is SGDLS and CDR2 YYNGEE. The V end lost 3 bases, the J end lost 0 bases, and 21 bases lay between the germline ends. The CDR3 has 19 residues.